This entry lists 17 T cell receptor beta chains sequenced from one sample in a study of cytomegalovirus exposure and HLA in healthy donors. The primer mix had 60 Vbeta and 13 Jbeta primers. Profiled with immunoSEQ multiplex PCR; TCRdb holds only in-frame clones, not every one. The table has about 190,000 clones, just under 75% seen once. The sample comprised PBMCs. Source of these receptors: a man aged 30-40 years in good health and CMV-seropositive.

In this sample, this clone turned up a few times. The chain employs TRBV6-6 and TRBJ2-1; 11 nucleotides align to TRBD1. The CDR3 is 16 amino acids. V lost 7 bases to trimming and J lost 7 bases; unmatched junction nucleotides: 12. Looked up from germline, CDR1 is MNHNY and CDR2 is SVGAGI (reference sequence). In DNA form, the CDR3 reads TGTGCCAGCAAGGTGTCCGGGACAGGGGGGAGGAATGAGCAGTTCTTC. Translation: CASKVSGTGGRNEQFF.

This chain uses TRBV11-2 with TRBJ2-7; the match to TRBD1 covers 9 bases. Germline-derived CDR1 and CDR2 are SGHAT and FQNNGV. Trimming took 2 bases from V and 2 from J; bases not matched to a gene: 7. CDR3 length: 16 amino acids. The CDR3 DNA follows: TGTGCCAGCAGCTTAAATGGGGACAGGGCGCCCTACGAGCAGTACTTC. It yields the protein CASSLNGDRAPYEQYF.

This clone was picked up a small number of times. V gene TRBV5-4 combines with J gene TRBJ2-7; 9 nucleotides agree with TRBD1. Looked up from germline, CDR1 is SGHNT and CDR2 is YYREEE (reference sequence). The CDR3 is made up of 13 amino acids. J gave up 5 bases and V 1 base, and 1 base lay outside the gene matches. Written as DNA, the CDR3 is TGTGCCAGCAGCTTGACAGGGGGCAACGAGCAGTACTTC. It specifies CASSLTGGNEQYF.

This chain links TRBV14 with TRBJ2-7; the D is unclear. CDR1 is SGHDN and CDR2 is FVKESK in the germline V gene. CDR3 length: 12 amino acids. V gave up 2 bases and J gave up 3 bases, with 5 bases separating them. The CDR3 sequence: CASSQNSYEQYF. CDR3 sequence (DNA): TGTGCCAGCAGCCAAAACAGCTACGAGCAGTACTTC.

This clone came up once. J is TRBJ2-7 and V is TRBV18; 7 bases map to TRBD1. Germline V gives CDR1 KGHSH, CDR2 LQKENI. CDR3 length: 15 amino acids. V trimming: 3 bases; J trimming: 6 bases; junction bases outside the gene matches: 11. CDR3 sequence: CASSPPSTGTGEQYF. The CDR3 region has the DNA TGTGCCAGCTCACCCCCGTCGACAGGGACGGGCGAGCAGTACTTC.

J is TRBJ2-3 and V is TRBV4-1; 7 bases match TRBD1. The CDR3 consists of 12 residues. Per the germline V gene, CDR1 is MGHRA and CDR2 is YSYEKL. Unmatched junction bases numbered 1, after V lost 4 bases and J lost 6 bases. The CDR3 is CASSPRGDTQYF. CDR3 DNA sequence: TGCGCCAGCAGCCCCAGGGGGGATACGCAGTATTTT.

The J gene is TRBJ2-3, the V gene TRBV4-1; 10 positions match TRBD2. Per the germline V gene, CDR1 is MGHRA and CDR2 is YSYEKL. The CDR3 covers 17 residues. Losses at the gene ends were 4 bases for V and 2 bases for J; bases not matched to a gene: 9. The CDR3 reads CASSPNDSGRFTDTQYF. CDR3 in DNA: TGCGCCAGCAGCCCGAACGATAGCGGGAGGTTCACAGATACGCAGTATTTT.

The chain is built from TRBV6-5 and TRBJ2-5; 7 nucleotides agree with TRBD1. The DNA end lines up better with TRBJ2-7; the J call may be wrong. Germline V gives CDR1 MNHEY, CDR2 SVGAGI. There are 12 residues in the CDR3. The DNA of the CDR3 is TGTGCCAGCAGTACACAGGGGCGCGAGCAGTACTTC. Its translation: CASSTQGREQYF.

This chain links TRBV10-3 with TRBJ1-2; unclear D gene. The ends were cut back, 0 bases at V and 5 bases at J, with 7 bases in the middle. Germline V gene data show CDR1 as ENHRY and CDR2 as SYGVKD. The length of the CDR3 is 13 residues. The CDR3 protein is CAISESPGYGYTF. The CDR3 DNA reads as TGTGCCATCAGTGAGTCCCCAGGTTATGGCTACACCTTC.

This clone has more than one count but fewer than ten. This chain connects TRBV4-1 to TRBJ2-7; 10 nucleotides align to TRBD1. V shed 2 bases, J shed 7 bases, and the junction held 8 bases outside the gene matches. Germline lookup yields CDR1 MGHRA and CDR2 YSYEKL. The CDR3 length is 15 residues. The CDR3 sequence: CASSQTGTGAEEQYF. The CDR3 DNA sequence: TGCGCCAGCAGCCAAACAGGGACAGGGGCCGAAGAGCAGTACTTC.

The CDR3 is CASGGTAGTEAFF. The CDR3 nucleotides read TGTGCCAGCGGGGGGACAGCTGGCACTGAAGCTTTCTTT. This chain uses TRBV6-6 with TRBJ1-1; 7 positions agree with TRBD1. The germline V gene has CDR1 MNHNY and CDR2 SVGAGI (reference sequence). This CDR3 region has 13 residues. J lost 4 bases, V lost 8 bases, and 7 bases had no gene match.

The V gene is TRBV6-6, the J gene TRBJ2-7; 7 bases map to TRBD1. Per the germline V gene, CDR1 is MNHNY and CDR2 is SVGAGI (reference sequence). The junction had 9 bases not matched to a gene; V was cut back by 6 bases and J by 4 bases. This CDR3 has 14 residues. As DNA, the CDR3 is TGTGCCAGCAGCCCTCGACAGGGTGAATACGAGCAGTACTTC. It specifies CASSPRQGEYEQYF.

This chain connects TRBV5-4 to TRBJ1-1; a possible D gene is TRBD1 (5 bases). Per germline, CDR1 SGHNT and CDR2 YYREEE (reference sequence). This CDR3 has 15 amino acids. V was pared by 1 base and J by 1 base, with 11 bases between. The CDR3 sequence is CASSLPGKGNTEAFF. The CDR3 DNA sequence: TGTGCCAGCAGCTTGCCAGGGAAAGGGAACACTGAAGCTTTCTTT.

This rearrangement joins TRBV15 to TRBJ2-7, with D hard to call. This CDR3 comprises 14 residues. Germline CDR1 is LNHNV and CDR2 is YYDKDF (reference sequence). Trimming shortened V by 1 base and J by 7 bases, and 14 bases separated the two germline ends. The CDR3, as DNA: TGTGCCACCAGCAGAGGAGGCGATCCTAAAGAGCAGTACTTC. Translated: CATSRGGDPKEQYF.

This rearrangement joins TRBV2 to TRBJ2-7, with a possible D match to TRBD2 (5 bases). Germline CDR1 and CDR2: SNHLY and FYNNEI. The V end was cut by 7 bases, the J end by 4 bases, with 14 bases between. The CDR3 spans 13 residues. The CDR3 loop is CASNRVGGYEQYF. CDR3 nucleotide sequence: TGTGCCAGCAACCGGGTCGGCGGGTACGAGCAGTACTTC.

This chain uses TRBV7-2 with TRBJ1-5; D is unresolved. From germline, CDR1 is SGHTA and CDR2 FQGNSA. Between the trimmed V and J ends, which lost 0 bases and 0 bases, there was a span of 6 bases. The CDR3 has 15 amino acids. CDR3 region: CASSLATSSNQPQHF. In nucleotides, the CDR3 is TGTGCCAGCAGCTTAGCTACTTCTAGCAATCAGCCCCAGCATTTT.

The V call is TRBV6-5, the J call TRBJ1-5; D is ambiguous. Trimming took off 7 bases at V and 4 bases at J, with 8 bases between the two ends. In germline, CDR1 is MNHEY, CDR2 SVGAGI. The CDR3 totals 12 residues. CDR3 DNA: TGTGCCAGCACCACGGGGAATCAGCCCCAGCATTTT. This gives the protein CASTTGNQPQHF.